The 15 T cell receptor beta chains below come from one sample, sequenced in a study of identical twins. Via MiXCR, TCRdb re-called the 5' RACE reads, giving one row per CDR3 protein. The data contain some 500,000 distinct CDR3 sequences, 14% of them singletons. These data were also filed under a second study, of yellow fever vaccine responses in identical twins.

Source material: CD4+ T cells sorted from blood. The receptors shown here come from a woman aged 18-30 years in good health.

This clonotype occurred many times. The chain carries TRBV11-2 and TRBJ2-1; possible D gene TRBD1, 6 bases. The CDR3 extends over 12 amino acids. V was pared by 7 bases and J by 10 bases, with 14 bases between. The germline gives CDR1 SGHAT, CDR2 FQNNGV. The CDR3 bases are TGTGCCAGCAAACAGGGAAAGGGGGAGCAGTTCTTC. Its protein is CASKQGKGEQFF.

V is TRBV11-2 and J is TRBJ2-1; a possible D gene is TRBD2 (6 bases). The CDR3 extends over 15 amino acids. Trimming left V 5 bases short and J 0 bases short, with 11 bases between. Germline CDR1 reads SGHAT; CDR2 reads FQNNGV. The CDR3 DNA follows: TGTGCCAGCAGCCGAGCGGGTAACTCCTACAATGAGCAGTTCTTC. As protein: CASSRAGNSYNEQFF.

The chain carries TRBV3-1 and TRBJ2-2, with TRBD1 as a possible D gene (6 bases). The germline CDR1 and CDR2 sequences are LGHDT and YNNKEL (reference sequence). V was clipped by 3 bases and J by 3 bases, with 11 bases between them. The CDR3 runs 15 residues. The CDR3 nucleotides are TGTGCCAGCAGCCACATGGACAGTTACACCGGGGAGCTGTTTTTT. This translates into CASSHMDSYTGELFF. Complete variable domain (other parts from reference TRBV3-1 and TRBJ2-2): DTAVSQTPKYLVTQMGNDKSIKCEQNLGHDTMYWYKQDSKKFLKIMFSYNNKELIINETVPNRFSPKSPDKAHLNLHINSLELGDSAVYFCASSHMDSYTGELFFGEGSRLTVL.

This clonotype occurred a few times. The CDR3 DNA follows: TGCAGCGGATTAGAAGTGAACACTGAAGCTTTCTTT. Translating it yields CSGLEVNTEAFF. This chain joins TRBV29-1 and TRBJ1-1; D remains ambiguous. The CDR3 consists of 12 residues. Germline-derived CDR1 and CDR2 are SQVTM and ANQGSEA. Deletions cut 7 bases from V and 0 bases from J, with 9 bases between.

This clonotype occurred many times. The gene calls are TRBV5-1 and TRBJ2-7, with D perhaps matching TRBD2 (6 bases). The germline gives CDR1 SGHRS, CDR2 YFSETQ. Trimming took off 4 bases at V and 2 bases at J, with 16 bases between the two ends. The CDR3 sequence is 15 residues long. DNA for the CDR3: TGCGCCAGCAGCAACGCCGGGACTGCAACCTACGAGCAGTACTTC. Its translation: CASSNAGTATYEQYF.

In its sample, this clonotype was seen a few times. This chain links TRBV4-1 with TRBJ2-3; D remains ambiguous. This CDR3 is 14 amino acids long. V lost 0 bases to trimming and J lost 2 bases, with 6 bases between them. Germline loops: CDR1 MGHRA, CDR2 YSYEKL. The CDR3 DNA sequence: TGCGCCAGCAGCCAAGAGCCTCACACAGATACGCAGTATTTT. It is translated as CASSQEPHTDTQYF.

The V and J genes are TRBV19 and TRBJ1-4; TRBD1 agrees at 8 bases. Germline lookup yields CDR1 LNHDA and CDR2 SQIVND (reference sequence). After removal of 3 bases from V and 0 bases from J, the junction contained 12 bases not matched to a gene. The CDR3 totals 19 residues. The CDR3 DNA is TGTGCCAGTAGTATCTTAGTCACCGGGACAGGATCAACTAATGAAAAACTGTTTTTT. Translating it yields CASSILVTGTGSTNEKLFF.

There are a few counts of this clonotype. The CDR3 nucleotides read TGCGCCAGCAGCCGCTCAACTCCGGGGACAAATACGCAGTATTTT. Translation gives CASSRSTPGTNTQYF. This chain connects TRBV4-3 to TRBJ2-3; possibly TRBD1 for D (6 bases). Germline V CDR1 and CDR2: LGHNA, YSLEER. The V and J ends lost 4 bases and 7 bases respectively, with 18 bases between them. The CDR3 has 15 amino acids.

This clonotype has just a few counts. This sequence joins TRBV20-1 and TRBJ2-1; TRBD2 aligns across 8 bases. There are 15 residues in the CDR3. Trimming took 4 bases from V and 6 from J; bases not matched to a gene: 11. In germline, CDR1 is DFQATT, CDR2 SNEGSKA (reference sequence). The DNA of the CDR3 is TGCAGTGCTACAAGGCGGGAGGCCCCCTTCAATGAGCAGTTCTTC. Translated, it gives CSATRREAPFNEQFF.

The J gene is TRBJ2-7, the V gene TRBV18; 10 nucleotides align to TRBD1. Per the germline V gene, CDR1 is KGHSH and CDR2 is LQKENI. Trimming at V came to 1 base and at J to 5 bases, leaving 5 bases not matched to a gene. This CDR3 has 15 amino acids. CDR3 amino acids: CASSPLGDRGNEQYF. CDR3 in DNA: TGTGCCAGCTCACCACTCGGGGACAGGGGTAACGAGCAGTACTTC. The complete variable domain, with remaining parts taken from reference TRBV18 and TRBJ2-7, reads NAGVMQNPRHLVRRRGQEARLRCSPMKGHSHVYWYRQLPEEGLKFMVYLQKENIIDESGMPKERFSAEFPKEGPSILRIQQVVRGDSAAYFCASSPLGDRGNEQYFGPGTRLTVT.

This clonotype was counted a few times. The chain's CDR3 is CASMISTGELFF. CDR3 DNA: TGCGCCAGTATGATTAGCACCGGGGAGCTGTTTTTT. V gene TRBV5-1 combines with J gene TRBJ2-2; D gene ambiguous. Germline values: CDR1 SGHRS, CDR2 YFSETQ. Between the trimmed V and J ends, which lost 8 bases and 4 bases, there was a span of 9 bases. The CDR3 sequence is 12 residues long.

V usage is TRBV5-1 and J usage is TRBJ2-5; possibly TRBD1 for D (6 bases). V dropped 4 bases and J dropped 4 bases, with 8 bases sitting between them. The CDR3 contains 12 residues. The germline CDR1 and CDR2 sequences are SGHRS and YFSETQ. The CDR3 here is CASSETGETQYF. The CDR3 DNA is TGCGCCAGCAGCGAGACAGGAGAGACCCAGTACTTC.

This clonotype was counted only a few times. The CDR3 spells CSAIGLTTDTQYF. In nucleotides, the CDR3 is TGCAGTGCTATAGGACTCACCACAGATACGCAGTATTTT. This chain uses TRBV20-1 with TRBJ2-3; D possibly corresponds to TRBD2 (5 bases). This CDR3 is built from 13 residues. V was clipped by 4 bases and J by 2 bases, with 10 bases between them. From germline, CDR1 is DFQATT and CDR2 SNEGSKA (reference sequence).

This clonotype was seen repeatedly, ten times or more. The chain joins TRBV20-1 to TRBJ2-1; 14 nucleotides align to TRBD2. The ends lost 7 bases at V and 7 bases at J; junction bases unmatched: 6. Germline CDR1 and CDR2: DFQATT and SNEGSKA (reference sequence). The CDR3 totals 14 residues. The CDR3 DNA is TGCAGTGTTTTCGGGACTAGCGGGAGTAATGAGCAGTTCTTC. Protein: CSVFGTSGSNEQFF.

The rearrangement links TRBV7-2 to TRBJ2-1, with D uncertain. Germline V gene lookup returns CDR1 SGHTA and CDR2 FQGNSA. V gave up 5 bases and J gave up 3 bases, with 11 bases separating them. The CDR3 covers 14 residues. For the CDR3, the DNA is TGTGCCAGCAGCCCCTCCGCGTACTACAATGAGCAGTTCTTC. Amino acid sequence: CASSPSAYYNEQFF.